This T cell receptor beta chain was observed in a study of T cells in Graves' hyperthyroidism and ophthalmopathy. As concerns this clonotype: Its antigen is as yet unknown.

Regions amplified from RNA transcripts were the TCR beta CDR3 regions. Carried out on the TCR CDR3, a first-round RT-PCR used the HTBI primer set. TCRdb redid the calling of the multiplex PCR reads with MiXCR, one entry per CDR3 protein. The sample lists about 380,000 distinct CDR3 sequences, roughly 18% occurring once. Per the germline V gene, CDR1 is DFQATT and CDR2 is SNEGSKA (reference sequence). V dropped 3 bases and J dropped 0 bases, with 11 bases sitting between them. The CDR3 covers 14 residues. Findings of the study overall: Ophthalmopathy onset followed model prediction by a median about seven months. Ophthalmopathy and stable hyperthyroidism were told apart by a 13 V-J model.

The V call is TRBV20-1, the J call TRBJ1-2; D is ambiguous. This receptor was obtained from a man younger than 35 with Graves' ophthalmopathy. Sequenced sample: blood. In DNA form, the CDR3 reads TGCAGTGCTAGTGTCTCGACGACTAACTATGGCTACACCTTC. Encoded protein: CSASVSTTNYGYTF.